This entry features one T cell receptor (beta chain) sequence. The antigen it binds to is not known. Base qualities were left out, and no much larger clone turns up one base away. The cohort comprised several hundred healthy bone marrow donors. All cohort members were sampled while nominally healthy, although unrecorded immune exposures were likely present. The donor tested CMV seropositive, placing the donor among the 290 or so seropositive members of the cohort. A peripheral blood sample was collected from each donor, and TCR beta sequencing was performed on peripheral blood mononuclear cells. Genomic DNA was extracted from the blood cell samples with the Qiagen DNeasy Blood Extraction Kit. These data are taken from a study of cytomegalovirus exposure and HLA in healthy donors (dated by TCRdb to between 2016 and 2019). In the study overall: An earlier analysis of some 550 of the donors reported roughly 300 Gb of sequence data and some 120 million unique TCR beta sequences from about 200 million T cells. Approximately 310 gigabases of sequencing data and around 85 million unique TCR sequences made up an early release that covered 500 to 700 HLA-typed donors. Of the 398 genotyped donors, approximately 83% fell in the genetic ancestry cluster associated with self-reported Caucasian donors. The study was designed to test whether signatures of past pathogen exposure could be identified by cataloging public T cell receptors. Using immunosequencing, the study profiled T cell repertoires from fewer than 850 subjects and related those repertoires to cytomegalovirus serostatus. Along with the approximately 650-subject first cohort, a separate validation cohort of over a hundred different subjects was used. The study combined high-throughput TCR immunosequencing, statistical association of individual TCRs with disease status, and machine learning to predict cytomegalovirus infection status. In a later analysis, previously published TCR beta repertoires from 666 donors were re-analyzed and high-resolution HLA genotyping was added so that TCR occurrence patterns could be studied. The later analysis used no new phenotypic data to find candidate immune exposures, relying instead on TCR beta sequences and their occurrence across donors. An earlier analysis of 450 to 750 of the donors used high-throughput TCR beta sequencing to judge whether each TCR beta V gene segment behaved as functional or pseudogenic. Donor age, sex, ethnicity and CMV serostatus were collected together with the repertoire data. In a later genetic analysis, genome-wide SNP genotypes for about 55% of the roughly 670 donors were used, and that subset was treated as a discovery cohort. All discovery cohort repertoires had been generated using a single sequencing platform. HLA typing covered class I and class II loci at four-digit resolution. Typing coverage varied by locus: roughly 629-630 donors for A, B, C, DRB1 and DQB1; 522 for DQA1; more than 600 for DPA1; some 470 for DPB1. About five DR-DQ haplotypes were handled as single units for association and clustering because linkage in the cohort was strong. Across approximately 420 genotyped donors of the cohort, an average of about 240,000 unique TCR beta nucleotide sequences per donor were sequenced, and around 20% of those sequences were non-productive. What the authors observed across the whole study: Compared with equally common non-associated chains, HLA-associated TCR beta chains in a later analysis were more clonally expanded and had lower generation probabilities. In a later genetic analysis, a missense DCLRE1C variant was associated with V-gene and J-gene trimming of TCR beta chains, and the association was replicated in an independent cohort. According to a later analysis, TCR association rates differed among HLA loci, with DRB1 alleles showing the most associated TCRs and HLA-C alleles showing the fewest. A further reported finding was that TCR beta sequences accurately predicted the HLA-A and HLA-B alleles for most subjects in the first cohort. A cluster of highly shared sequence variants was judged likely to represent a technical artifact of the sequencing pipeline. Sequencing depth was assumed to be roughly uniform across donors in the presence/absence analyses, though that assumption may not hold. A later analysis reported that several top co-occurrence clusters appeared linked to parvovirus B19, influenza, CMV and Epstein-Barr virus. Assigning TCR associations to individual alleles was difficult when HLA alleles, especially DR and DQ, strongly co-occurred. About 17 rarely observed V segments, including chromosome 9 orphons, were excluded from the earlier analysis of a few hundred of the donors because counts were too low. A later analysis associated roughly 17,000 TCR beta sequences with specific HLA alleles at a false discovery rate of 0.05. Broadly in line with IMGT annotations, most TCR beta V segments showed up in productive rearrangements about 90% or about 30% of the time in an earlier analysis of 450 to 600 of the donors. The cohort was sequenced for TCR beta chains only, and without alpha or paired-chain data the features that could be detected were limited. A later genetic analysis reported fewer N-insertions in productive TCRs among donors in an Asian-associated ancestry cluster than the approximately 700-donor mean. Correlated functional status among segregating V segments might reflect linkage disequilibrium, but an unknown experimental factor could not be ruled out. The classifier was reported to diagnose cytomegalovirus status with high specificity and sensitivity in both the original cohort and the validation cohort. Because some donors lacked HLA typing at each locus, the association tests relied only on the typed subset. The authors suggested that the approach could potentially be extended to other disease states and immunological phenotypes. A few of the identified cytomegalovirus-associated TCR beta chains were confirmed in vitro to be specific for cytomegalovirus antigens. Immune exposure information for the cohort was limited to CMV serostatus. In the study, around 160 TCR beta chains were listed as associated with cytomegalovirus. Across donors, most TCR sequences were observed very rarely, whereas some public TCRs were present in many individuals. Most CMV-associated TCR beta chains appeared to be HLA-restricted in a later analysis, and the HLA associations seemed to be driven largely by CMV exposure.

Receptor libraries were prepared by the immunoSEQ multiplex PCR assay. The multiplex PCR relied on a mix of 60 forward primers for TCR Vbeta segments and 13 reverse primers for TCR Jbeta segments. A multiplex PCR assay on genomic DNA amplified the CDR3 region of rearranged TCR beta genes. Amplified TCR beta libraries were sequenced as 87-base-pair reads on the Illumina HiSeq System. As for the authors' bioinformatics: In a later analysis, 77 million or so unique TCR beta chains were counted across the roughly 700 repertoires, and approximately 11 million of these chains were shared by at least two donors. A nearest-neighbor algorithm error-corrected the raw reads and collapsed the reads into unique sequences, merging closely related sequences to remove PCR and sequencing errors. To assign V, D and J gene segments, CDR3 sequences were aligned to IMGT reference sequences. For a sequence to be retained, a match of at least six nucleotides to both a V gene segment and a J gene segment was required. Rearrangements were called productive when the CDR3 lacked stop codons and stayed in frame with V and J; all others were non-productive. Following IMGT convention, CDR3 was defined as the stretch from the second conserved V-encoded cysteine to the conserved J-encoded phenylalanine. Sequences without an unambiguous match to a single V gene segment were excluded from the earlier analysis of about 600 of the donors. In an earlier analysis of 500 to 750 of the donors, V segments were called functional above 56.7% productive rearrangements and were called segregating when the between-donor standard deviation exceeded 5%. To diagnose cytomegalovirus status from the catalog of TCR beta chain sequences, a statistical classification framework was built. V and J gene assignment, in a later analysis, came from comparing TCR nucleotide sequences with IMGT/GENE-DB human TR gene sequences. The TCRdist pipeline was used in a later analysis to assign CDR3 sequences and most-parsimonious VDJ recombination scenarios. A later analysis defined each TCR beta chain by its CDR3 amino acid sequence plus V-gene family, and excluded reads lacking a unique V-gene family. To address suspected cross-contamination and a sequencing artifact, a later analysis removed roughly 580 highly shared, low-generation-probability nucleotide sequences. In a later analysis, a clonal expansion index for each public chain was calculated from normalized within-repertoire ranks of inferred template counts. In a later analysis, generation probabilities were computed using a VDJ recombination model fitted to out-of-frame rearrangements, and the results were checked against IGoR. In a later analysis, hypergeometric tests were used to score TCR-TCR, TCR-HLA and TCR-CMV co-occurrence, with a repertoire-size bias correction applied to TCR pairs. To estimate false discovery rates, a later analysis permuted the HLA or CMV assignments 20 times. In a later analysis, co-occurring TCRs were grouped with DBSCAN, and TCRdist sequence similarity was added when clustering was performed within HLA-allele-positive subsets. Repertoires with fewer than 30,000 or more than 120,000 public chains, plus five repertoires with anomalous nucleotide sharing, were excluded from co-occurrence clustering. TCRdb mirrors the immuneACCESS table, restricted to in-frame sequences. Some clones are absent from its copies; in checked studies, under half trace to an unresolved V gene, and the reason for the others is unknown. From that table come the V and J calls and clone size; the DNA was used to work out D and trimming. The sample yields about 140,000 clones; about 84% were counted once. The ten largest clones add up to 2% to 2.5% of the sample.

Sequencing used PBMCs. The TCR comes from a woman between 18 and 30 years old in good health and CMV-seropositive.

The CDR3 reads as follows: CSAAVGGGYTF. In nucleotide form, the sequence is TGCAGTGCTGCGGTGGGGGGTGGCTACACCTTC. The sequence links TRBV20-1 to TRBJ1-2; the D segment could be TRBD1, given 5 matching bases. V was cut back by 5 bases and J by 7 bases, leaving a gap of 11 bases between them. The CDR3 goes from the cysteine to the phenylalanine over 11 residues. Left in the record is the CDR3 DNA by itself, 33 bases read in frame from the first base. The germline V gene (reference sequence) supplies CDR1 DFQATT and CDR2 SNEGSKA.